This T cell receptor beta chain stems from a study of multiple sclerosis patients with progressive multifocal leukoencephalopathy. Whole-study results and caveats: The findings' link to JC virus versus immunocompromise remained uncertain.

Germline V gene data show CDR1 as LGHNA and CDR2 as YSLEER. CDR3 size: 17 residues. The V and J ends lost 1 base and 7 bases, in that order; junction bases with no gene match: 11. As for this clone: Its antigen remains unknown.

Time point here: before natalizumab initiation. The T0 samples predate the first natalizumab infusion. The assay was run at survey level. Synthetic inline TR CDR3 controls covering all V-J pairings were spiked into each PCR. Sequencing was performed with immunoSEQ multiplex PCR; in TCRdb, only in-frame clones are kept and a portion is missing. Here the sample spans under 40,000 clones, about 92% being singletons. This receptor was obtained from a man younger than 40 with multiple sclerosis. The rearrangement uses TRBV4-3 and TRBJ2-1; 9 bases align to TRBD2. Sequencing was carried out using PBMCs. Here the CDR3 reads CASSQGAPIAGVNEQFF. The CDR3 DNA reads TGCGCCAGCAGCCAAGGAGCCCCAATAGCGGGAGTTAATGAGCAGTTCTTC.